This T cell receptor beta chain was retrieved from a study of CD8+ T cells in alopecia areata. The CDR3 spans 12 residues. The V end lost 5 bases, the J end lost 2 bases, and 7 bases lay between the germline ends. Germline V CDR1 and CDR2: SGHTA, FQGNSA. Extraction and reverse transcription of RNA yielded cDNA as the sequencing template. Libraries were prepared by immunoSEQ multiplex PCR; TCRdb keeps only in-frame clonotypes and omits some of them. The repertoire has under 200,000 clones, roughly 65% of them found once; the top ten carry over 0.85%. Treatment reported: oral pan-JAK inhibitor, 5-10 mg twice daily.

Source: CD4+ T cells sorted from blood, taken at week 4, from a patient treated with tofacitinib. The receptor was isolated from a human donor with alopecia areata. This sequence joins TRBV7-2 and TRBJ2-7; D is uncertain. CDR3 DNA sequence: TGTGCCAGCAGCCCACAGACCTACGAGCAGTACTTC. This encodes CASSPQTYEQYF.